The T cell receptor beta chain described here comes from a study of blood T cell repertoires in COVID-19. Study in general: PBMCs, B-cell-depleted T cells, or T cells provided the cDNA or gDNA that made up the material.

TCRdb keeps only in-frame clones here, not all; method: immunoSEQ multiplex PCR. The sample comprises about 63,000 clones, roughly 80% of which are singletons, and approximately 4% rests with the top ten. This clone was observed once. This TCR was sampled from a woman aged 35 to 49 with acute COVID-19. The sample comprised PBMCs or T cells enriched from blood (not recorded which).

The CDR3 DNA follows: TGTGCTAGTGGTTTGATCCGCCCGGTGGGGGAGGGCCCCTACGAGCAGTACTTC. Translating it yields CASGLIRPVGEGPYEQYF. V is TRBV12-5 and J is TRBJ2-7; the match to TRBD2 covers 7 bases. Trimming cost V 2 bases and J 2 bases; bases outside gene matches: 15. CDR1 and CDR2 (germline): LGHNT, FRNRAP. The CDR3 totals 18 residues.